Presented here are 26 T cell receptor beta chains from one specimen sequenced in a study of glioma-infiltrating T cells. Using RNA template, CDR3s of TCR alpha and beta were amplified with iRepertoire arm-PCR. TCRdb processed the multiplex PCR reads anew with MiXCR; each CDR3 protein has one entry. This repertoire shows approximately 120,000 distinct CDR3 sequences, roughly 20% found once; its top ten account for roughly 15%. The material sequenced was glioma tissue, nonneoplastic brain tissue, or PBMCs (not recorded which). All receptors come from a human donor with low-grade glioma or glioblastoma, undergoing nonglioma brain surgery, or in good health (not recorded which).

This clonotype was observed a handful of times. A much larger clone differs from this one at a single base, so this may be a read error. The J gene is TRBJ1-5, the V gene TRBV6-1, with 7 positions matching TRBD1. The CDR3 extends over 16 amino acids. Germline assignment: CDR1 MNHNS and CDR2 SASEGT. CDR3 DNA: TGTACCAGCACCTTATACAGGGGATATAGCAATCAGCCCCAGCATTTT. It is translated as CTSTLYRGYSNQPQHF.

Concerning this clonotype: A read error is possible here, since a much larger clone lies one base away. J is TRBJ1-2 and V is TRBV4-1; D is uncertain. Germline V gene data show CDR1 as MGHRA and CDR2 as YSYEKL. V gave up 4 bases and J gave up 0 bases, with 9 bases separating them. CDR3 size: 14 residues. CDR3 amino acids: CASSLWAANYGYTF. DNA of the CDR3: TGCGCCAGCAGCCTATGGGCCGCTAACTATGGCTACACCTTC.

The chain joins TRBV24-1 to TRBJ2-2; 7 positions match TRBD1. From germline, CDR1 is KGHDR and CDR2 SFDVKD. The CDR3 is made up of 15 amino acids. With 7 bases clipped from V and 2 bases from J, the junction kept 6 bases outside the gene matches. The CDR3, as DNA: TGTGCCACCAGCCAACAGGGGCGAAACACCGGGGAGCTGTTTTTT. Translated: CATSQQGRNTGELFF.

Many counts were recorded for this clonotype. A read error is possible here, since a much larger clone lies one base away. The chain uses TRBV24-1 and TRBJ2-3; no firm D call. CDR1 and CDR2 from the germline V gene are KGHDR and SFDVKD. This CDR3 contains 13 residues. V was cut by 9 bases and J by 4 bases, with 13 bases left in between. The CDR3: CATQSWSADTQYF. The CDR3 DNA follows: TGTGCCACCCAGTCGTGGAGCGCAGATACGCAGTATTTT.

Details on this clonotype: The junction differs from germline at one of its ends, possibly a read error. The gene calls are TRBV4-1 and TRBJ1-1; the D is unclear. The CDR3 consists of 14 residues. CDR1 MGHRA and CDR2 YSYEKL come from the germline V gene. CDR3 DNA sequence: TGTGCCACCAGCCCTCGTCTGATCAACACTGAAGCTTTCTTT. Protein product: CATSPRLINTEAFF.

Many counts were recorded for this clonotype. The chain carries TRBV20-1 and TRBJ1-5; D possibly corresponds to TRBD1 (5 bases). Trimming took 4 bases from V and 2 from J, leaving 15 bases between them. This CDR3 has 15 residues. Germline CDR1 and CDR2: DFQATT and SNEGSKA (reference sequence). This CDR3 reads CSAIWDSEGNQPQHF. CDR3 DNA: TGCAGTGCTATCTGGGACTCCGAGGGCAATCAGCCCCAGCATTTT.

The rearrangement uses TRBV4-3 and TRBJ2-5; no firm D call. Germline CDR1 LGHNA, CDR2 YSLEER. This CDR3 spans 14 amino acids. V lost 1 base and J lost 3, with 9 bases in between. The CDR3 reads CASSQVVGEETQYF. The DNA of the CDR3 is TGCGCCAGCAGCCAAGTGGTTGGGGAAGAGACCCAGTACTTC.

This clonotype showed up many times. V usage is TRBV4-3 and J usage is TRBJ2-1; TRBD1 is a possible D gene (6 bases). CDR1 LGHNA and CDR2 YSLEER come from the germline V gene. This CDR3 comprises 15 residues. V dropped 3 bases and J dropped 4 bases, with 13 bases sitting between them. CDR3 DNA: TGCGCCAGCAGCCAGGATCAGGGGCAGTACAATGAGCAGTTCTTC. Translation: CASSQDQGQYNEQFF.

To note about this clonotype: This may be a read error: a much more frequent sequence differs by one nucleotide. The chain joins TRBV2 to TRBJ1-5; maybe TRBD1 (5 bases). Germline V gene lookup returns CDR1 SNHLY and CDR2 FYNNEI. Trimming cost V 10 bases and J 9 bases, with 25 bases left between them. The length of the CDR3 is 15 residues. The CDR3 nucleotides are TGTGCCATCCCGGACCGGGACGACCAACTGGGGCCCCAGCATTTT. It specifies CAIPDRDDQLGPQHF. The complete variable domain, with remaining parts taken from reference TRBV2 and TRBJ1-5, reads EPEVTQTPSHQVTQMGQEVILRCVPISNHLYFYWYRQILGQKVEFLVSFYNNEISEKSEIFDDQFSVERPDGSNFTLKIRSTKLEDSAMYFCAIPDRDDQLGPQHFGDGTRLSIL.

This clonotype was found many times. The chain recombines TRBV7-2 with TRBJ2-5; D gene uncertain. The CDR3 runs 14 residues. Germline-derived CDR1 and CDR2 are SGHTA and FQGNSA. V lost 5 bases, J lost 2 bases, and 12 bases lay in between. The CDR3 loop is CASSPRENQETQYF. CDR3 nucleotide sequence: TGTGCCAGCAGCCCGAGAGAGAATCAAGAGACCCAGTACTTC. Variable domain in full (rest from reference TRBV7-2 and TRBJ2-5): GAGVSQSPSNKVTEKGKDVELRCDPISGHTALYWYRQSLGQGLEFLIYFQGNSAPDKSGLPSDRFSAERTGGSVSTLTIQRTQQEDSAVYLCASSPRENQETQYFGPGTRLLVL.

This clonotype occurred many times. J is TRBJ2-2 and V is TRBV10-3; D is ambiguous. The CDR3 runs 17 residues. Germline lookup yields CDR1 ENHRY and CDR2 SYGVKD. The germline V and J ends were trimmed by 0 bases and 4 bases, with 15 bases remaining between them. The CDR3 loop reads CAISESFRLRGTGELFF. The CDR3 DNA reads as TGTGCCATCAGTGAGTCCTTTAGGCTACGAGGCACCGGGGAGCTGTTTTTT.

With respect to this clonotype: A read error may explain this, as a much larger clone is one base away. This sequence joins TRBV7-6 and TRBJ2-5; D possibly corresponds to TRBD2 (6 bases). V lost 6 bases and J lost 9, with 23 bases in between. Germline V gene sequence: CDR1 SGHVS, CDR2 FNYEAQ. The CDR3 runs to 15 residues. This chain's CDR3 is CASSPLEGGSGAQYF. The CDR3 DNA follows: TGTGCCAGCAGTCCACTAGAGGGAGGCAGTGGGGCCCAGTACTTC.

Ten or more counts support this clonotype. The chain employs TRBV24-1 and TRBJ2-5, with 10 bases aligning to TRBD1. The CDR3 length is 16 residues. Trimming at V came to 7 bases and at J to 1 base, leaving 8 bases not matched to a gene. CDR1 and CDR2 from the germline V gene are KGHDR and SFDVKD. CDR3 coding DNA: TGTGCCACCAGCGCAAGGGGACAGGGGTCCCAAGAGACCCAGTACTTC. Its translation: CATSARGQGSQETQYF.

The chain joins TRBV29-1 to TRBJ2-7, with 7 bases fitting TRBD1. Germline V CDR1 and CDR2: SQVTM, ANQGSEA. V dropped 5 bases and J dropped 0; count of bases not matched to a gene: 7. This CDR3 spans 14 amino acids. The CDR3 loop reads CSVSRQGHSYEQYF. DNA for the CDR3: TGCAGCGTTAGCAGACAGGGTCACTCCTACGAGCAGTACTTC.

This clonotype was recorded many times. The V and J genes are TRBV27 and TRBJ2-7; D gene ambiguous. Per the germline V gene, CDR1 is MNHEY and CDR2 is SMNVEV (reference sequence). Deletions cut 10 bases from V and 3 bases from J, with 7 bases between. The CDR3 runs to 10 residues. DNA for the CDR3: TGTGCCATCGGAGACTACGAGCAGTACTTC. Protein sequence: CAIGDYEQYF.

This clonotype was recorded many times. The rearrangement joins TRBV7-9 to TRBJ2-7; 13 bases align to TRBD2. The germline V gene has CDR1 SEHNR and CDR2 FQNEAQ (reference sequence). The J segment lost 3 bases and the V segment lost 6 bases, leaving 11 bases of the junction unmatched. This CDR3 has 17 residues. The CDR3 loop reads CASRSGTSGMLGYEQYF. CDR3 nucleotides: TGTGCCAGCAGGTCCGGGACTAGCGGGATGTTGGGCTACGAGCAGTACTTC.

The chain recombines TRBV3-1 with TRBJ2-5; 13 nucleotides agree with TRBD2. This CDR3 has 17 amino acids. Losses at the gene ends were 3 bases for V and 8 bases for J; bases not matched to a gene: 12. CDR1 and CDR2 from the germline V gene are LGHDT and YNNKEL (reference sequence). CDR3 in DNA: TGTGCCAGCAGCCACTCTGGACTAGCGGGAGAAGGAGATACCCAGTACTTC. This encodes CASSHSGLAGEGDTQYF.

Comment on this clonotype: This could be a read error, since a much larger clone is one nucleotide away. V is TRBV19 and J is TRBJ2-1, with D maybe TRBD2 (6 bases). Deletions cut 6 bases from V and 12 bases from J, with 18 bases between. There are 13 residues in the CDR3. CDR1 LNHDA and CDR2 SQIVND come from the germline V gene (reference sequence). The CDR3 region has the DNA TGTGCCAGTAGGGGGACTGGAGGTTTTGGGCAGTTCTTC. It is translated as CASRGTGGFGQFF.

This clonotype was observed at least ten times. The V and J genes are TRBV29-1 and TRBJ2-7, with 7 bases lining up with TRBD1. The CDR3 is 13 amino acids. V lost 4 bases to trimming and J lost 0 bases; unmatched junction nucleotides: 3. Germline V gives CDR1 SQVTM, CDR2 ANQGSEA. The CDR3 loop is CSVGRDSSYEQYF. The CDR3 region has the DNA TGCAGCGTTGGTCGGGACAGCTCCTACGAGCAGTACTTC.

The chain combines TRBV29-1 with TRBJ1-1; 11 bases agree with TRBD1. The ends lost 3 bases at V and 4 bases at J; junction bases unmatched: 1. The CDR3 has 13 residues. From germline, CDR1 is SQVTM and CDR2 ANQGSEA. CDR3 sequence (DNA): TGCAGCGTTGATGGGACAGGGGGCACTGAAGCTTTCTTT. As protein: CSVDGTGGTEAFF.

This clonotype was seen a handful of times. V gene TRBV5-4 combines with J gene TRBJ2-7, with D possibly being TRBD1 (6 bases). Trimming stripped 0 bases from V and 2 bases from J, with 9 bases between. CDR1 SGHNT and CDR2 YYREEE come from the germline V gene (reference sequence). The CDR3 runs 14 residues. CDR3 sequence reads: CASSLEGDTYEQYF. CDR3 DNA: TGTGCCAGCAGCTTGGAGGGGGATACCTACGAGCAGTACTTC.

At least ten counts were recorded for this clonotype. This chain joins TRBV15 and TRBJ2-7; TRBD2 matches at 10 bases. The trim removed 1 base at V and 3 bases at J, leaving 12 bases unmatched. The germline V gene encodes CDR1 LNHNV and CDR2 YYDKDF (reference sequence). CDR3 length: 18 residues. The CDR3 loop is CATSRGNFETSGDYEQYF. The CDR3 nucleotides are TGTGCCACCAGCAGAGGGAATTTCGAAACTAGCGGGGACTACGAGCAGTACTTC.

This clonotype was recorded many times. The DNA of the CDR3 is TGTGCCAGCCGGGACCTCCTTGACTACGAGCAGTACTTC. It encodes CASRDLLDYEQYF. The chain links TRBV6-1 to TRBJ2-7; either TRBD1 or TRBD2 may supply D (5 bases each). The V end was cut by 8 bases, the J end by 3 bases, with 14 bases between. CDR1 and CDR2 from the germline V gene are MNHNS and SASEGT. CDR3 size: 13 residues.

In this sample, this clonotype turned up once. A junction boundary mismatches the germline segment, possibly from a read error. The rearrangement uses TRBV7-9 and TRBJ2-7; TRBD2 agrees at 10 bases. This CDR3 contains 16 residues. Germline CDR1 reads SEHNR; CDR2 reads FQNEAQ (reference sequence). The CDR3 DNA reads as TGTGCCAGCAGCACCCTAGCGGGAGAAACGTCCTACGAGCGGTACTTC. Protein: CASSTLAGETSYERYF.

This clonotype was seen a few times. The V gene is TRBV5-4, the J gene TRBJ1-6, with TRBD1 matching 8 bases. Germline V lookup: CDR1 SGHNT, CDR2 YYREEE (reference sequence). With V trimmed by 4 bases and J by 6 bases, 3 bases remained unmatched. CDR3 length: 14 amino acids. In DNA, the CDR3 is TGTGCCAGCAGCCCCAGGGGGCCTAATTCACCCCTCCACTTT. Its translation: CASSPRGPNSPLHF.

With respect to this clonotype: This could be a read error, since a much larger clone is one nucleotide away. The V and J genes are TRBV7-9 and TRBJ1-1; D unresolved. Germline V gene sequence: CDR1 SEHNR, CDR2 FQNEAQ (reference sequence). The CDR3 consists of 13 residues. The CDR3 DNA is TGTGCCAGCAGCCAAGAGCTCGGCACTGAAGCTTTATTT. Amino acids: CASSQELGTEALF.